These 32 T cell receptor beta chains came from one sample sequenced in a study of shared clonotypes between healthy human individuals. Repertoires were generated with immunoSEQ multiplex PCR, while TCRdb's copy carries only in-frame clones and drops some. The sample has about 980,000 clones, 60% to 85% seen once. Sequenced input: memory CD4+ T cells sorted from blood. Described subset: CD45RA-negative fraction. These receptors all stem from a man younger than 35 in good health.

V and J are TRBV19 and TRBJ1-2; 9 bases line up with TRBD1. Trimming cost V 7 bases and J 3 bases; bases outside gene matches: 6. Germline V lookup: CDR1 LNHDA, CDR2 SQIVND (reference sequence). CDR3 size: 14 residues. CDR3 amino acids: CASTMDRGDYGYTF. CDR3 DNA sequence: TGTGCCAGTACCATGGACAGGGGAGACTATGGCTACACCTTC. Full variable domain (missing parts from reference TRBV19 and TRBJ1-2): DGGITQSPKYLFRKEGQNVTLSCEQNLNHDAMYWYRQDPGQGLRLIYYSQIVNDFQKGDIAEGYSVSREKKESFPLTVTSAQKNPTAFYLCASTMDRGDYGYTFGSGTRLTVV.

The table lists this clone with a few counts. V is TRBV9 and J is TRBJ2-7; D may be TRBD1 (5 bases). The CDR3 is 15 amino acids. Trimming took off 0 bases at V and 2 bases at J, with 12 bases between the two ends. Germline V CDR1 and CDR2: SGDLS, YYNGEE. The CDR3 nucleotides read TGTGCCAGCAGCGTAGAGGGGTGGGGAACCTACGAGCAGTACTTC. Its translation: CASSVEGWGTYEQYF.

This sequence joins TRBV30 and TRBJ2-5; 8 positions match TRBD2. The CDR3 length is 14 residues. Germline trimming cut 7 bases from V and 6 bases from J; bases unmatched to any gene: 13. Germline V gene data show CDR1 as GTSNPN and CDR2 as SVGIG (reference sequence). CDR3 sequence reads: CAYDAGTRGQTQYF. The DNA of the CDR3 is TGTGCCTACGACGCCGGGACTAGAGGTCAGACCCAGTACTTC.

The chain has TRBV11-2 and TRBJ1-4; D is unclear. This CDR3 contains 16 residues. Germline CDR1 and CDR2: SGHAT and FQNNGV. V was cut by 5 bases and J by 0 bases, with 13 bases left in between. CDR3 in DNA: TGTGCCAGCAGCCCCACATTCACTACAACTAATGAAAAACTGTTTTTT. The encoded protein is CASSPTFTTTNEKLFF.

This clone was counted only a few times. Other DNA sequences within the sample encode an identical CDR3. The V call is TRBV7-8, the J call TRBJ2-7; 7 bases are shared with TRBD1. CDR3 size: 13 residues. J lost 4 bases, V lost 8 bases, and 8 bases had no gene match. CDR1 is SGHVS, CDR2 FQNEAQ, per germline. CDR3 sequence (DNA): TGTGCCAGCGGCCGGGACAGCTCTTACGAGCAGTACTTC. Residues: CASGRDSSYEQYF.

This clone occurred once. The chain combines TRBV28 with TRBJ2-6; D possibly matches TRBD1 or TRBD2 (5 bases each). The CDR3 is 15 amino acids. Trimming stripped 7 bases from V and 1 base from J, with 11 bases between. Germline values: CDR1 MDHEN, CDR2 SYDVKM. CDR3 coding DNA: TGTGCCAGCATGGGGGTTAATTCTGGGGCCAACGTCCTGACTTTC. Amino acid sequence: CASMGVNSGANVLTF.

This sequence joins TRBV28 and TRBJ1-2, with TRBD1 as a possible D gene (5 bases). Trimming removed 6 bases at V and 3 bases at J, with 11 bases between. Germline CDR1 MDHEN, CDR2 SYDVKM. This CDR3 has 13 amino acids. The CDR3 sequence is CASRPGFDYGYTF. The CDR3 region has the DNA TGTGCCAGCAGACCAGGGTTCGACTATGGCTACACCTTC.

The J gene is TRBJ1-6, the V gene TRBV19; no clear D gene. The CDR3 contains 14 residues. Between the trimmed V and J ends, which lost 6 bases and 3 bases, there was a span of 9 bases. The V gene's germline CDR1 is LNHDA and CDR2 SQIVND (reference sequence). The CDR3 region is CASSLSYYNSPLHF. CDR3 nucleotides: TGTGCCAGTAGCCTCAGTTACTATAATTCACCCCTCCACTTT.

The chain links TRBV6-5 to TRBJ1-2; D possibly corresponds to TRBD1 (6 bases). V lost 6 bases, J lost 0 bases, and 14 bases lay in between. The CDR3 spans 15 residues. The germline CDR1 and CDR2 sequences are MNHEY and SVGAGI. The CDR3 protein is CASRSTGRTNYGYTF. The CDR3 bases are TGTGCCAGCAGGTCCACAGGGCGAACTAACTATGGCTACACCTTC.

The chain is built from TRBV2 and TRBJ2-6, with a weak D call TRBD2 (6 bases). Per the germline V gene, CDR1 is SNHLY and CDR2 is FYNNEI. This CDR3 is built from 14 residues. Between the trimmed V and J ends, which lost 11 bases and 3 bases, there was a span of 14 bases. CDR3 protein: CAPGGKGGANVLTF. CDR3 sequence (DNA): TGTGCCCCCGGGGGAAAGGGTGGGGCCAACGTCCTGACTTTC.

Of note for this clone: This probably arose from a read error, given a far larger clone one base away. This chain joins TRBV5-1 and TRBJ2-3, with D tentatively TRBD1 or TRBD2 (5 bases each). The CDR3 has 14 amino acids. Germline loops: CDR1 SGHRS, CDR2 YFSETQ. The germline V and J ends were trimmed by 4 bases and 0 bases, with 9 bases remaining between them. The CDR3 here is CASSPGRSTDTQYF. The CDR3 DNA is TGCGCCAGCAGCCCGGGACGGAGCACAGATACGCAGTATTTT.

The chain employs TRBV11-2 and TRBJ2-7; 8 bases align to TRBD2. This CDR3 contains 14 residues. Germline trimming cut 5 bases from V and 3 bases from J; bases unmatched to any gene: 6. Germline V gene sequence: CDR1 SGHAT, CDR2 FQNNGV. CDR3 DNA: TGTGCCAGCAGCAGTATAGCGGGGCACTACGAGCAGTACTTC. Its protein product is CASSSIAGHYEQYF.

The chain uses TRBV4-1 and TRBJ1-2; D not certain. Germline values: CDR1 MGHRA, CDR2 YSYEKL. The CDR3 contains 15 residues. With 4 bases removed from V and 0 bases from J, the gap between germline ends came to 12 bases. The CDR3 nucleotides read TGCGCCAGCAGCCCGAATCAAGGAGCTAACTATGGCTACACCTTC. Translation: CASSPNQGANYGYTF.

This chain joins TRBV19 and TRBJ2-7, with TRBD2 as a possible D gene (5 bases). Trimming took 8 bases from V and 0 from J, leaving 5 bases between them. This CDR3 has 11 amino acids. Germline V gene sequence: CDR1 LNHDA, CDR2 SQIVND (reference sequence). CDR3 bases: TGTGCCAGTCGGGGCTCCTACGAGCAGTACTTC. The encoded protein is CASRGSYEQYF.

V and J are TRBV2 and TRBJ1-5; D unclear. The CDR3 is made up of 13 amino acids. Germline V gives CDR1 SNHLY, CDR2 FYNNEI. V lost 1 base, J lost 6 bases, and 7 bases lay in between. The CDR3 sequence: CASSEEALQPQHF. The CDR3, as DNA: TGTGCCAGCAGTGAAGAGGCCCTTCAGCCCCAGCATTTT.

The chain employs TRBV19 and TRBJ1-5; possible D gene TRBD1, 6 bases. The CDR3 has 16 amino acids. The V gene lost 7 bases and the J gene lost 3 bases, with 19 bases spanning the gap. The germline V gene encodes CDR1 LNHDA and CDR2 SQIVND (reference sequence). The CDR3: CASTGKRGADNQPQHF. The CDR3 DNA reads TGTGCCAGTACCGGGAAGAGGGGGGCGGACAATCAGCCCCAGCATTTT.

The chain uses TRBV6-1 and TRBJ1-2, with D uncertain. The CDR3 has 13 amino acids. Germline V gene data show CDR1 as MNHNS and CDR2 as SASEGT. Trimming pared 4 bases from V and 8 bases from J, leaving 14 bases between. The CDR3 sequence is CASSGTAPQGYTF. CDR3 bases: TGTGCCAGCAGTGGGACGGCACCCCAGGGCTACACCTTC.

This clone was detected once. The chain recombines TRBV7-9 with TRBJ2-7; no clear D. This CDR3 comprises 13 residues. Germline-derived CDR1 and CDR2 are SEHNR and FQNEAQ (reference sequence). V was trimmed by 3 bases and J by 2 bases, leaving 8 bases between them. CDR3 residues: CASSLANTYEQYF. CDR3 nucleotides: TGTGCCAGCAGCTTGGCCAACACCTACGAGCAGTACTTC.

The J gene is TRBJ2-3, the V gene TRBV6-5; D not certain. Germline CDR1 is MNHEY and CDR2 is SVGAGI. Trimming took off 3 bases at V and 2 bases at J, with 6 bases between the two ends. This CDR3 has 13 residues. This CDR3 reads CASSYQFTDTQYF. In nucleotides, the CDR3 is TGTGCCAGCAGTTATCAGTTCACAGATACGCAGTATTTT.

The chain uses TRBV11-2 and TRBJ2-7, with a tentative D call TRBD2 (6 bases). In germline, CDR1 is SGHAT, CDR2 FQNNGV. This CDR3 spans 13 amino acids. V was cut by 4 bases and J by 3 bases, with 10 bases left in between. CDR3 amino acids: CASSWGLNYEQYF. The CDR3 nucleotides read TGTGCCAGCAGCTGGGGACTGAACTACGAGCAGTACTTC.

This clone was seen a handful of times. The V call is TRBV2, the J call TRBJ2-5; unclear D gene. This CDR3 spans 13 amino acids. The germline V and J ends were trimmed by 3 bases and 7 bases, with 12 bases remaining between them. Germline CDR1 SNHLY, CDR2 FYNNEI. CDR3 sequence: CASSDSSARTQYF. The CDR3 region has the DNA TGTGCCAGCAGTGACAGTTCGGCGCGGACCCAGTACTTC.

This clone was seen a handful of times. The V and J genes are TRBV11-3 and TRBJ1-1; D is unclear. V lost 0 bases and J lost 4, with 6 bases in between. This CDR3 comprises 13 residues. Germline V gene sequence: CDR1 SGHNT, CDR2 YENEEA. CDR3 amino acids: CASSLDGVTEAFF. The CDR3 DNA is TGTGCCAGCAGCTTAGATGGGGTCACTGAAGCTTTCTTT.

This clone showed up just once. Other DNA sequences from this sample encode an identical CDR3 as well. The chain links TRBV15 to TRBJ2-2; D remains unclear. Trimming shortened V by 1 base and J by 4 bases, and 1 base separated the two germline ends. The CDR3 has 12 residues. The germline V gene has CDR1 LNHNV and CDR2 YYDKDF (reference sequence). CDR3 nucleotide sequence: TGTGCCACCAGCAGAGTCACCGGGGAGCTGTTTTTT. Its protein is CATSRVTGELFF.

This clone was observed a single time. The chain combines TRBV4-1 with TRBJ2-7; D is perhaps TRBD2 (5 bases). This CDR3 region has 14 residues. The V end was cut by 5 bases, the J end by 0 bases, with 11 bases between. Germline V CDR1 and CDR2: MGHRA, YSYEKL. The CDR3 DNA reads TGCGCCAGCAGCATCCGGGGTGGCTCCTACGAGCAGTACTTC. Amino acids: CASSIRGGSYEQYF.

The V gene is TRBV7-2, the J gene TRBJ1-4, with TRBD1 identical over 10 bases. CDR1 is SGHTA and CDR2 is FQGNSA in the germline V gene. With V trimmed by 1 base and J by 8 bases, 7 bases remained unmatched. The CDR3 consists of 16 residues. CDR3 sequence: CASSLVSGTGEEKLFF. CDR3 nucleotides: TGTGCCAGCAGCTTAGTTTCGGGGACAGGGGAGGAAAAACTGTTTTTT. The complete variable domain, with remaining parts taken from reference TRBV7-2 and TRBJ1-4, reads GAGVSQSPSNKVTEKGKDVELRCDPISGHTALYWYRQSLGQGLEFLIYFQGNSAPDKSGLPSDRFSAERTGGSVSTLTIQRTQQEDSAVYLCASSLVSGTGEEKLFFGSGTQLSVL.

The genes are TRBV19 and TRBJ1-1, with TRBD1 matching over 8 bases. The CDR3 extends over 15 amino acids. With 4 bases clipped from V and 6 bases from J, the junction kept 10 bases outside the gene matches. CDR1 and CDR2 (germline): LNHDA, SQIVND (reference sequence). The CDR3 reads CASSTATGVRAEAFF. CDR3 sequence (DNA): TGTGCCAGTAGTACCGCGACAGGGGTCCGAGCTGAAGCTTTCTTT.

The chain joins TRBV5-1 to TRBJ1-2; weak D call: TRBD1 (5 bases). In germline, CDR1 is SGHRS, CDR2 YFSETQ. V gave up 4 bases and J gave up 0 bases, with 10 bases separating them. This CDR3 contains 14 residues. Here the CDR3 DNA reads TGCGCCAGCAGCCCCCAGGGCCCTAACTATGGCTACACCTTC. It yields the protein CASSPQGPNYGYTF.

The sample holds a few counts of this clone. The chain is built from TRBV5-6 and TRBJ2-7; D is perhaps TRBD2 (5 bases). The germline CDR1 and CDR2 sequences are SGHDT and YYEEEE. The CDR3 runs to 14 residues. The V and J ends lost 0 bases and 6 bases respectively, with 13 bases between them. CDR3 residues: CASSLAGVLSEQYF. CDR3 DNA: TGTGCCAGCAGCTTGGCCGGGGTGTTGAGCGAGCAGTACTTC.

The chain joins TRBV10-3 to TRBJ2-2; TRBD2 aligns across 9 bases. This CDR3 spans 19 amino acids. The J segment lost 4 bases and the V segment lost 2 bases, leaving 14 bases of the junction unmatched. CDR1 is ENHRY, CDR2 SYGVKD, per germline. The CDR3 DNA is TGTGCCATCAGTGAGCGGGCTAGCGGGGCCGGACGGAGCACCGGGGAGCTGTTTTTT. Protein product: CAISERASGAGRSTGELFF.

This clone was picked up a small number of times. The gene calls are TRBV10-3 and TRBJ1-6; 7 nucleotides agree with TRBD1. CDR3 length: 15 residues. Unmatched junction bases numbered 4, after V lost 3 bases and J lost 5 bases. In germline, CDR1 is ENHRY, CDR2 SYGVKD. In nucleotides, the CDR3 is TGTGCCATCAGTGACCAGGGGGTCCATAATTCACCCCTCCACTTT. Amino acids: CAISDQGVHNSPLHF.

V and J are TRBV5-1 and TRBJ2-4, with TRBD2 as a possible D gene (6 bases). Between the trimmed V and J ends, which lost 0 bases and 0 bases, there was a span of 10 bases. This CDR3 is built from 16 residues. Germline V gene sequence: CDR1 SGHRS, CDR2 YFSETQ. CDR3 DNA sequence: TGCGCCAGCAGCTTGGTGGCGGGATTAGCCAAAAACATTCAGTACTTC. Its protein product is CASSLVAGLAKNIQYF.

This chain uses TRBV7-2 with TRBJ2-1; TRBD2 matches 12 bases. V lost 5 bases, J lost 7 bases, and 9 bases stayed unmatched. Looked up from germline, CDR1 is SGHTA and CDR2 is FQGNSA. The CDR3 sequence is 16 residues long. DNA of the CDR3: TGTGCCAGCAGCCCCCCCCCTAGCGGGAGGGGGAATGAGCAGTTCTTC. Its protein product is CASSPPPSGRGNEQFF.